The rows below give T cell receptor beta chains drawn from one sample of a study of blood T cell repertoires in COVID-19. Sequencing used immunoSEQ multiplex PCR; TCRdb keeps in-frame clones, though not all of them. The repertoire holds under 300,000 clones, with around four fifths as singletons. The source material was PBMCs or T cells enriched from blood (not recorded which). These receptor sequences come from a middle-aged man who had recovered from COVID-19. Both conserved end residues are part of each CDR3.

j_gene: TRBJ1-4; v_gene: TRBV27; CDR3aa: CASSLSGAAAEEKLFF
j_gene: TRBJ1-1; v_gene: TRBV5-1; CDR3aa: CASSEGGRFNTEAFF
j_gene: TRBJ2-2; v_gene: TRBV7-8; CDR3aa: CASSQKTSGRPNTGELFF
j_gene: TRBJ1-4; v_gene: TRBV11-2; CDR3aa: CASSLVVTPGEKLFF
j_gene: TRBJ2-1; v_gene: TRBV5-1; CDR3aa: CASSTGTLNEQFF
j_gene: TRBJ2-7; v_gene: TRBV18; CDR3aa: CASSQSVTGNEQYF
j_gene: TRBJ1-2; v_gene: TRBV4-2; CDR3aa: CASSQTMDRGNTF
j_gene: TRBJ1-6; v_gene: TRBV2; CDR3aa: CASSLPGDSPLHF
j_gene: TRBJ2-5; v_gene: TRBV11-2; CDR3aa: CASSAGLAEETQYF
j_gene: TRBJ2-6; v_gene: TRBV15; CDR3aa: CATHNEGEGANVLTF
j_gene: TRBJ2-2; v_gene: TRBV5-1; CDR3aa: CASSSDRSATGELFF
j_gene: TRBJ1-1; v_gene: TRBV28; CDR3aa: CASSFQDTEAFF
j_gene: TRBJ2-1; v_gene: TRBV28; CDR3aa: CASRTTGVYEQFF
j_gene: TRBJ2-3; v_gene: TRBV7-3; CDR3aa: CASSSGTSFADTQYF
j_gene: TRBJ2-5; v_gene: TRBV14; CDR3aa: CASSHGETQYF
j_gene: TRBJ2-1; v_gene: TRBV28; CDR3aa: CASRDTNSYNEQFF
j_gene: TRBJ1-2; v_gene: TRBV7-9; CDR3aa: CASSFLGTDKYGYTF
j_gene: TRBJ2-1; v_gene: TRBV28; CDR3aa: CASSGLGAGAPYNEQFF
j_gene: TRBJ1-1; v_gene: TRBV6-6; CDR3aa: CASSYGTLNTEAFF
j_gene: TRBJ2-6; v_gene: TRBV5-4; CDR3aa: CASSFGPGANVLTF
j_gene: TRBJ1-2; v_gene: TRBV7-9; CDR3aa: CAGGAGASGYTF
j_gene: TRBJ2-1; v_gene: TRBV9; CDR3aa: CASSVGSAASGSREQFF
j_gene: TRBJ1-3; v_gene: TRBV16; CDR3aa: CASSRTQGPGNTIYF
j_gene: TRBJ1-1; v_gene: TRBV6-5; CDR3aa: CASSYGGGANTEAFF
j_gene: TRBJ2-4; v_gene: TRBV5-1; CDR3aa: CASSLAPGENIQYF
j_gene: TRBJ2-5; v_gene: TRBV5-1; CDR3aa: CASSLFGGGSRETQYF
j_gene: TRBJ2-7; v_gene: TRBV7-9; CDR3aa: CASSSPGQDYEQYF
j_gene: TRBJ1-5; v_gene: TRBV27; CDR3aa: CASSLVADNQPQHF
j_gene: TRBJ2-1; v_gene: TRBV7-9; CDR3aa: CASTSQGTSYNEQFF
j_gene: TRBJ2-3; v_gene: TRBV9; CDR3aa: CASSVVGASTDTQYF
j_gene: TRBJ2-1; v_gene: TRBV7-3; CDR3aa: CASSGGGARNEQFF
j_gene: TRBJ1-6; v_gene: TRBV3-1/TRBV3-2; CDR3aa: CASSLGQINSPLHF
j_gene: TRBJ2-5; v_gene: TRBV3-1/TRBV3-2; CDR3aa: CASSPGGWGETQYF
j_gene: TRBJ1-5; v_gene: TRBV24-1; CDR3aa: CATSGEGNQPQHF
j_gene: TRBJ1-6; v_gene: TRBV30; CDR3aa: CAWGGQGSPLHF
j_gene: TRBJ1-2; v_gene: TRBV7-9; CDR3aa: CASSNRAF
j_gene: TRBJ2-2; v_gene: TRBV6-5; CDR3aa: CASSLRGGTGELFF
j_gene: TRBJ2-5; v_gene: TRBV4-1; CDR3aa: CATSVVGLIQETQYF
j_gene: TRBJ2-7; v_gene: TRBV5-6; CDR3aa: CASSLRRGGIYEQYF
j_gene: TRBJ2-1; v_gene: TRBV11-3; CDR3aa: CASSLERGRNEQFF
j_gene: TRBJ2-5; v_gene: TRBV20-1; CDR3aa: CSARYGRRDF
j_gene: TRBJ2-1; v_gene: TRBV27; CDR3aa: CASSLVSSYNEQFF